This T cell receptor beta chain emerged from a study of T-cell memory formation after mild COVID-19 (dated by TCRdb to the early 2020s). Describing the broader study: TCR sequence clusters from the two donors were largely donor specific. Longitudinal TCRalpha and TCRbeta repertoire sequencing tracked T-cell clones expanding and contracting after mild COVID-19 in a couple of donors. Two young, previously healthy adult volunteers made up the cohort, one male and one female.

Study-wide findings and limitations: Contracting CD4+ clones turned up mainly in the CM and EM memory subsets, whereas EMRA was where CD8+ clones were enriched. The second-wave clones that peaked on day 37 were not confirmed to be SARS-CoV-2 specific. Only a couple of mild cases were covered in the study, and larger cohorts including severe cases with pre-infection samples were considered necessary. Balanced CD4/CD8 phenotypes were observed for clones contracting from day 15 to 85, whereas a bias towards CD4+ was observed for a second wave of clones expanding from day 15 to 37. Some responding clones were found in pre-infection memory, which suggests that pre-existing cross-reactive memory T cells took part in the SARS-CoV-2 response.

PBMCs were isolated by Ficoll-Paque density gradient centrifugation. Reads for this sample came from an Illumina NovaSeq 6000. TCRalpha and TCRbeta cDNA libraries were constructed by 5'RACE with constant-segment primers, with sample barcodes and unique molecular identifiers being introduced. Trizol reagent was used to extract RNA from every sample. The libraries were amplified in two PCR steps, and the second step added a second sample barcode and Illumina TruSeq adapters. Sequencing of the libraries was done on an Illumina NovaSeq, producing 2 x 150 bp paired-end reads. The paper's processing steps were these. With migec v1.2.7, reads were demultiplexed and then collapsed into UMI-guided consensus sequences. Using mixcr v2.1.11, UMI consensuses were aligned to TRA and TRB V and J templates and then assembled into clonotypes. Expanded or contracted clonotypes were those called significant by both edgeR and NoisET, with noise models trained on biological replicates. For edgeR calls, the cutoffs were a false discovery rate-adjusted p below 0.01 and a log2 fold-change threshold of 1. As an exploratory analysis of dynamics, max-normalized trajectories of the 1000 most abundant clonotypes were examined by PCA with hierarchical clustering. The CD4 or CD8 phenotype of responding clones was assigned using the separately sequenced CD4+ and CD8+ repertoires. The public reads were run again by TCRdb, first through fastp at Q25 and then through MiXCR, and only productive beta chains were kept. Each entry is one CDR3 protein sequence, shown with its most common DNA and genes. In this record, the V and J calls reflect TCRdb's handling and not the investigators' own analysis. Present in this sample are 400,000 to 500,000 distinct CDR3 sequences, around 19% of which were seen just once. The top ten constitute around 8% of the sample.

A word on this clonotype: The antigen it binds to is not known. There are no base qualities to consult, and no much larger clone falls within one base.

The CDR3 spans 18 residues, from the cysteine through the phenylalanine. Kept here is only the CDR3 DNA, which spans 54 bases and is read in frame from base 1. V loses 7 bases at its end and J loses 8 bases; junction bases beyond the gene matches: 25. The chain is assembled from TRBV12-3 or TRBV12-4 and TRBJ1-2; TRBD1 lines up with 7 middle nucleotides. The clonotype comes from an adult woman who had mild COVID-19 (a few samples of this study predate the infection). The sample titles of this study are shuffled in the database, so cell type and time point are left out; the donor was told from shared clones. The sequenced material came from PBMCs or a T cell subset sorted from them (not recorded which). The DNA reads as follows: TGTGCCAGCACACGAGGAGGGGGGACAGCTACTGGGCGTTCCGGCTACACCTTC. Translation gives CASTRGGGTATGRSGYTF.